This T cell receptor beta chain was captured by sequencing in a study of shared clonotypes between healthy human individuals. All donors were healthy HIV-negative adults lacking recent acute infections or vaccinations. TCRdb's table, derived via immunoSEQ multiplex PCR, lists solely in-frame clones and lacks some. The table lists 2 million to 2.5 million clones, 85% to 95% of them singletons, with 0.37% in the top ten. The length of the CDR3 is 16 residues. Per the germline V gene, CDR1 is SGHRS and CDR2 is YFSETQ. Trimming took off 0 bases at V and 3 bases at J, with 12 bases between the two ends. The clonotype comes from a man aged 18-30 years in good health. Some clones in this sample may be carry-over from other donors' samples. This chain uses TRBV5-1 with TRBJ2-2; D perhaps matches TRBD2 (6 bases). The specimen was naive CD4+ T cells from PBMCs. Sample subset: CD45RA+ positively selected. The CDR3 spells CASSLERGAHTGELFF. DNA of the CDR3: TGCGCCAGCAGCTTGGAGCGCGGGGCGCACACCGGGGAGCTGTTTTTT.